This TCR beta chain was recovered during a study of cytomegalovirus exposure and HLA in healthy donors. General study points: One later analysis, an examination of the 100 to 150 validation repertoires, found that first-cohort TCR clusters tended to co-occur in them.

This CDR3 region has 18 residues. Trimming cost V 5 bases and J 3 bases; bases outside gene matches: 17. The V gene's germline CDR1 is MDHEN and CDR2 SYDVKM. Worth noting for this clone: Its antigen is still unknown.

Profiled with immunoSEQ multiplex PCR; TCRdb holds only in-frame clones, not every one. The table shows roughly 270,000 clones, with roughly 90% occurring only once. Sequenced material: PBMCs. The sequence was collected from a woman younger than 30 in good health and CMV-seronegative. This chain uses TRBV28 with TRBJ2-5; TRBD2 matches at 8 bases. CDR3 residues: CASSQPPGLGIAEETQYF. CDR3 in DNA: TGTGCCAGCAGTCAACCTCCGGGACTAGGGATCGCGGAAGAGACCCAGTACTTC.